This T cell receptor (beta chain) derives from a study of blood T cell repertoires in COVID-19. About the study: Whether acute or convalescent, the COVID-19 samples came from the United States, Italy and Spain. Sources were T cells, B-cell-depleted T cells, or PBMCs; the material itself was cDNA or gDNA.

Under the authors' procedure: Reference gene primer amplification gave estimated nucleated cell counts. Assay used: immunoSEQ multiplex PCR; TCRdb lists only in-frame clones, some missing. V and J calls and clone size are those listed in that table; D and trimming were worked out from the DNA. The table shows about 200,000 clones, with roughly 85% occurring only once. Seattle enrolled patients during active infection and tracked them longitudinally. V gave up 5 bases and J gave up 6 bases; unmatched junction bases: 10. The germline V gene encodes CDR1 SEHNR and CDR2 FQNEAQ (reference sequence). The CDR3 covers 15 residues.

The J gene is TRBJ2-1, the V gene TRBV7-9; 7 bases match TRBD1. This sequence originates from an older woman with COVID-19, enrolled during active disease. Input material: peripheral blood. DNA for the CDR3: TGTGCCAGCAGCCCCGCCCAGCGACAGGGCAATGAGCAGTTCTTC. Amino acid sequence: CASSPAQRQGNEQFF.